This T cell receptor (beta chain) is drawn from a study of cytomegalovirus exposure and HLA in healthy donors. General study points: The classifier, whose performance was assessed in both the original and validation cohorts, reportedly diagnosed cytomegalovirus status with high specificity and sensitivity.

CDR3 length: 13 residues. The germline V gene encodes CDR1 KGHSH and CDR2 LQKENI. With 4 bases clipped from V and 12 bases from J, the junction kept 11 bases outside the gene matches. The donors (healthy individuals) were bone marrow donors. Remarks on this clone: Its antigen is currently unknown.

A multiplex PCR was run with 60 Vbeta primers and 13 Jbeta primers. The protocol was immunoSEQ multiplex PCR, while the TCRdb copy is restricted to in-frame clones and leaves out a portion. The sample includes around 100,000 clones, 67% of them seen just once. The chain is built from TRBV18 and TRBJ1-2; 7 bases are shared with TRBD1. Sequencing was done on a sample of PBMCs. The TCR comes from a man between 18 and 29 years old in good health and CMV-seropositive. The CDR3 protein is CASSQGDSLKNTF. CDR3 DNA sequence: TGTGCCAGCTCACAGGGGGACAGCCTTAAAAACACCTTC.